Reported below is one T cell receptor beta chain. What it recognizes is unknown. This record comes from a study of CD4 T cells in relation to SARS-CoV-2 and coronaviruses. At the level of the study: Two subjects were Hispanic; patients were roughly 8 males and a few females.

CDR3 size: 17 residues. CDR1 and CDR2 (germline): MNHNS, SASEGT. Germline trimming cut 0 bases from V and 8 bases from J; bases unmatched to any gene: 10. Clones were read by immunoSEQ multiplex PCR, and TCRdb kept only the in-frame ones, dropping some. The sample includes approximately 50,000 clones, about 91% of them seen just once. Findings and caveats of the study: The assay detects memory recall responses, not culture-primed primary responses. The cross-reactivity analysis covered only spike protein, not other viral proteins. Samples before the pandemic and after infection were not matched within any donor.

The receptor comes from an adult with COVID-19. The chain joins TRBV6-1 to TRBJ1-4, with 9 bases fitting TRBD1. Sequenced: naive CD4+ T cells from PBMCs. The sample's subset: naive CD4+ T cells isolated by negative enrichment. The CDR3 nucleotides are TGTGCCAGCAGTGAAGCGCTAGGGGGACAGGGAGGAGAAAAACTGTTTTTT. Residues: CASSEALGGQGGEKLFF.